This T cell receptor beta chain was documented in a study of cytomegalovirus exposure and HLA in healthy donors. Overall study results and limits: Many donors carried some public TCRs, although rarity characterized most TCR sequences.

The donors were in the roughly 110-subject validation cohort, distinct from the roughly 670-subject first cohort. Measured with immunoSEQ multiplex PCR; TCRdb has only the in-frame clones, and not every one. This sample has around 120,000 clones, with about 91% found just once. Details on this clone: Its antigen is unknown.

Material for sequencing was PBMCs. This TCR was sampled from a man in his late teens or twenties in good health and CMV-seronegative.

CDR3 loop: CASRNGQPEQYF. The CDR3 region has the DNA TGTGCCAGCAGAAACGGACAGCCTGAGCAGTACTTC. The chain joins TRBV2 to TRBJ2-7, with a possible D match to TRBD1 (6 bases). This CDR3 region has 12 residues. Germline V CDR1 and CDR2: SNHLY, FYNNEI. Trimming stripped 6 bases from V and 7 bases from J, with 13 bases between.